These 29 T cell receptor beta chains share one sample of origin, sequenced in a study of control samples from healthy donors and cancer patients (dated by TCRdb to 2018 to 2021). The protocol used for the library was the immunoSEQ multiplex PCR assay. Drawn from immuneACCESS, this table holds only the in-frame rearrangements with V and J called that TCRdb kept. Clones are partly lost; checked studies trace under half to an unresolved V gene and leave the rest unexplained. The sample contains more than 50,000 clones, about 82% of them found a single time. The top ten clonotypes cover approximately 5% of the sample. Sequenced: blood. The receptors were sampled from a man in his forties in good health.

V and J are TRBV6-2 or TRBV6-3 and TRBJ1-6; TRBD1 matches at 7 bases. The CDR3 is 14 amino acids. Germline V CDR1 and CDR2: MNHEY, SVGEGT. V trimming: 4 bases; J trimming: 7 bases; junction bases outside the gene matches: 4. In DNA form, the CDR3 reads TGTGCCAGCAGTTTCGACAGGGCAAATTCACCCCTCCACTTT. Residues: CASSFDRANSPLHF.

This rearrangement joins TRBV7-3 to TRBJ1-2; a possible D gene is TRBD1 (5 bases). V lost 4 bases, J lost 2 bases, and 17 bases lay in between. The CDR3 sequence is 16 residues long. CDR1 is SGHTA and CDR2 is FQGTGA in the germline V gene. CDR3 in DNA: TGTGCCAGCAGCTCAACCACAGGAGGCACAAACTATGGCTACACCTTC. This translates into CASSSTTGGTNYGYTF. The full variable domain, rest sourced from reference TRBV7-3 and TRBJ1-2, is GAGVSQTPSNKVTEKGKYVELRCDPISGHTALYWYRQSLGQGPEFLIYFQGTGAADDSGLPNDRFFAVRPEGSVSTLKIQRTERGDSAVYLCASSSTTGGTNYGYTFGSGTRLTVV.

This chain connects TRBV7-2 to TRBJ1-1; D remains unclear. CDR1 and CDR2 from the germline V gene are SGHTA and FQGNSA. Trimming took off 5 bases at V and 2 bases at J, with 12 bases between the two ends. The CDR3 runs to 14 residues. The CDR3 protein is CASSLHASNTEAFF. In DNA, the CDR3 is TGTGCCAGCAGCCTCCATGCAAGTAACACTGAAGCTTTCTTT.

CDR3 nucleotide sequence: TGTGCCAGCAGTTTAGGGGGCGGCTATGGCTACACCTTC. It specifies CASSLGGGYGYTF. The rearrangement uses TRBV12-3 or TRBV12-4 and TRBJ1-2; D may be TRBD1 (5 bases). Trimming stripped 1 base from V and 4 bases from J, with 7 bases between. CDR3 length: 13 amino acids.

This sequence joins TRBV11-2 and TRBJ2-7; tentatively, D is TRBD2 (5 bases). This CDR3 has 14 residues. V lost 1 base and J lost 3, with 10 bases in between. Germline V lookup: CDR1 SGHAT, CDR2 FQNNGV. CDR3 residues: CASSLAVGGYEQYF. The CDR3 bases are TGTGCCAGCAGCTTAGCAGTCGGAGGCTACGAGCAGTACTTC.

This chain joins TRBV28 and TRBJ2-6; TRBD1 agrees at 8 bases. After removal of 5 bases from V and 0 bases from J, the junction contained 6 bases not matched to a gene. The germline gives CDR1 MDHEN, CDR2 SYDVKM. This CDR3 region has 17 residues. In DNA, the CDR3 is TGTGCCAGCAGTACCGGGGACAGGTTCTCTGGGGCCAACGTCCTGACTTTC. Translation: CASSTGDRFSGANVLTF.

CDR3 in amino acids: CASSLVDSAYNEQFF. In DNA form, the CDR3 reads TGTGCCAGCAGCTTAGTCGACTCGGCCTACAATGAGCAGTTCTTC. The chain uses TRBV5-4 and TRBJ2-1, with unresolved D. V was cut by 2 bases and J by 2 bases, with 11 bases left in between. Germline V gene lookup returns CDR1 SGHNT and CDR2 YYREEE (reference sequence). The CDR3 spans 15 residues.

V and J are TRBV6-5 and TRBJ1-2, with TRBD1 matching over 7 bases. Germline values: CDR1 MNHEY, CDR2 SVGAGI. J gave up 7 bases and V 2 bases, and 10 bases lay outside the gene matches. CDR3 length: 15 residues. The DNA of the CDR3 is TGTGCCAGCAGTTACGGGGGGACAGTTTTAGGTGGCTACACCTTC. Protein: CASSYGGTVLGGYTF.

The gene calls are TRBV6-2 or TRBV6-3 and TRBJ1-3; D gene unclear. V lost 2 bases to trimming and J lost 1 base, with 6 bases between them. The CDR3 length is 14 residues. CDR1 and CDR2 from the germline V gene are MNHEY and SVGEGT. CDR3 DNA sequence: TGTGCCAGCAGTTACGGCAGGTCTGGAAACACCATATATTTT. It encodes CASSYGRSGNTIYF.

The rearrangement uses TRBV7-2 and TRBJ2-7; no definite D call. Germline V gene data show CDR1 as SGHTA and CDR2 as FQGNSA. V was pared by 2 bases and J by 4 bases, with 6 bases between. CDR3 size: 12 residues. DNA of the CDR3: TGTGCCAGCAGCTTAACCCAGTACGAGCAGTACTTC. Its translation: CASSLTQYEQYF.

The chain recombines TRBV5-6 with TRBJ2-1; a possible D gene is TRBD2 (6 bases). Germline V gene data show CDR1 as SGHDT and CDR2 as YYEEEE. Deletions cut 6 bases from V and 7 bases from J, with 17 bases between. CDR3 size: 14 residues. In DNA form, the CDR3 reads TGTGCCAGCATGCGGGATAATCTTAGAAATGAGCAGTTCTTC. It is translated as CASMRDNLRNEQFF.

V gene TRBV11-2 combines with J gene TRBJ1-1; D is possibly TRBD1 (5 bases). CDR3 size: 15 residues. Trimming removed 6 bases at V and 1 base at J, with 15 bases between. Germline V gives CDR1 SGHAT, CDR2 FQNNGV. CDR3 sequence (DNA): TGTGCCAGCAGAACGGGACTTGGGGGGAACACTGAAGCTTTCTTT. This gives the protein CASRTGLGGNTEAFF. The complete variable domain, with remaining parts taken from reference TRBV11-2 and TRBJ1-1, reads EAGVAQSPRYKIIEKRQSVAFWCNPISGHATLYWYQQILGQGPKLLIQFQNNGVVDDSQLPKDRFSAERLKGVDSTLKIQPAKLEDSAVYLCASRTGLGGNTEAFFGQGTRLTVV.

This rearrangement joins TRBV5-3 to TRBJ1-6; 7 nucleotides match TRBD1. TRBV5-3 is designated an ORF whose function remains uncertain. CDR3 length equals 17 residues. After removal of 5 bases from V and 0 bases from J, the junction contained 8 bases not matched to a gene. The CDR3 coding sequence is TGTGCCAGAAGACAAGACAGGGAGAGCTCCTATAATTCACCCCTCCACTTT. Its translation is CARRQDRESSYNSPLHF.

V is TRBV9 and J is TRBJ1-1; D call uncertain. V lost 3 bases to trimming and J lost 5 bases, with 14 bases between them. The CDR3 runs 14 residues. Per germline, CDR1 SGDLS and CDR2 YYNGEE. The CDR3 reads CASSASGEGTEAFF. CDR3 bases: TGTGCCAGCAGCGCCAGTGGGGAAGGGACTGAAGCTTTCTTT.

V and J are TRBV19 and TRBJ2-2, with D possibly being TRBD1 (5 bases). This CDR3 has 14 amino acids. Germline-derived CDR1 and CDR2 are LNHDA and SQIVND (reference sequence). Trimming shortened V by 5 bases and J by 1 base, and 8 bases separated the two germline ends. The CDR3 spells CASSPTGNTGELFF. As DNA, the CDR3 is TGTGCCAGTAGTCCCACAGGGAACACCGGGGAGCTGTTTTTT. Full variable domain (rest looked up from reference TRBV19 and TRBJ2-2): DGGITQSPKYLFRKEGQNVTLSCEQNLNHDAMYWYRQDPGQGLRLIYYSQIVNDFQKGDIAEGYSVSREKKESFPLTVTSAQKNPTAFYLCASSPTGNTGELFFGEGSRLTVL.

About this clone: Other DNA sequences from this sample encode an identical CDR3 as well. The chain recombines TRBV9 with TRBJ2-5; 8 bases agree with TRBD2. Germline CDR1 reads SGDLS; CDR2 reads YYNGEE. The CDR3 length is 14 residues. V lost 4 bases and J lost 5; bases outside the gene matches: 7. Here the CDR3 DNA reads TGTGCCAGCAGCTCCGGGAGGGGGGGGGAGACCCAGTACTTC. Protein product: CASSSGRGGETQYF.

The chain recombines TRBV4-2 with TRBJ2-7; 7 bases map to TRBD2. V dropped 0 bases and J dropped 5; count of bases not matched to a gene: 28. CDR3 length: 22 amino acids. Germline V gives CDR1 LGHNA, CDR2 YNFKEQ. CDR3 nucleotides: TGTGCCAGCAGCCAAGATTTCGTGGCAGTACAAAGAGCGCGGGAGAAGGTGAACGAGCAGTACTTC. Its protein is CASSQDFVAVQRAREKVNEQYF.

The rearrangement links TRBV3-1 (or the pseudogene TRBV3-2) to TRBJ2-2; TRBD1 matches 8 bases. The length of the CDR3 is 16 residues. Looked up from germline, CDR1 is LGHDT and CDR2 is YNNKEL (reference sequence). V lost 0 bases and J lost 0; bases outside the gene matches: 0. Here the CDR3 reads CASSQETGANTGELFF. The CDR3 coding sequence is TGTGCCAGCAGCCAAGAGACAGGGGCGAACACCGGGGAGCTGTTTTTT.

The table lists this clone with a count of one. The chain employs TRBV5-1 and TRBJ1-4; 9 nucleotides align to TRBD1. V trimming: 4 bases; J trimming: 5 bases; junction bases outside the gene matches: 6. CDR1 and CDR2 from the germline V gene are SGHRS and YFSETQ. The CDR3 extends over 15 amino acids. CDR3 coding DNA: TGCGCCAGCAGCACCGCCGACAGGGGGAATGAAAAACTGTTTTTT. Amino acids: CASSTADRGNEKLFF.

V and J are TRBV30 and TRBJ1-2; D is unresolved. Trimming pared 4 bases from V and 1 base from J, leaving 19 bases between. The germline V gene has CDR1 GTSNPN and CDR2 SVGIG (reference sequence). This CDR3 is 16 amino acids long. The CDR3 sequence: CAWNRQGYAYNYGYTF. DNA for the CDR3: TGTGCCTGGAACCGACAAGGGTACGCATATAACTATGGCTACACCTTC.

V gene TRBV29-1 combines with J gene TRBJ2-4; 11 bases are a match to TRBD1. The V gene end was trimmed by 6 bases and the J gene end by 4 bases; junction bases not matched to a gene: 5. Germline CDR1 reads SQVTM; CDR2 reads ANQGSEA. The CDR3 sequence is 14 residues long. CDR3 loop: CSVARDRGKNIQYF. The CDR3 bases are TGCAGCGTGGCCCGGGACAGGGGGAAAAACATTCAGTACTTC.

This chain uses TRBV28 with TRBJ1-5; no firm D call. V was trimmed by 2 bases and J by 3 bases, leaving 8 bases between them. The CDR3 spans 14 residues. The germline V gene encodes CDR1 MDHEN and CDR2 SYDVKM. The CDR3 nucleotides are TGTGCCAGCAGTTTAGACGGGGACAATCAGCCCCAGCATTTT. Translating it yields CASSLDGDNQPQHF.

The CDR3 DNA sequence: TGTGCTAGTGGTTTGTTAGGGGACGGCACCGGGGAGCTGTTTTTT. It encodes CASGLLGDGTGELFF. The genes are TRBV12-5 and TRBJ2-2; D assignment may be TRBD1 or TRBD2 (5 bases each). V gave up 2 bases and J gave up 4 bases, with 11 bases separating them. This CDR3 is 15 amino acids long. Germline CDR1 is LGHNT and CDR2 is FRNRAP.

The chain uses TRBV7-2 and TRBJ1-3; unclear D gene. Trimming took off 2 bases at V and 0 bases at J, with 14 bases between the two ends. The CDR3 runs 17 residues. CDR1 and CDR2 from the germline V gene are SGHTA and FQGNSA. CDR3 in DNA: TGTGCCAGCAGCTTAATTCCTTCTGATTTCTCTGGAAACACCATATATTTT. It translates to CASSLIPSDFSGNTIYF.

Only one count was recorded for this clone. V gene TRBV7-2 combines with J gene TRBJ1-3; a weak D match, TRBD1 (5 bases). The CDR3 has 13 residues. Germline loops: CDR1 SGHTA, CDR2 FQGNSA. V lost 2 bases to trimming and J lost 6 bases, with 8 bases between them. CDR3 amino acids: CASSLSRENTIYF. The CDR3 DNA reads TGTGCCAGCAGCTTATCCAGGGAAAACACCATATATTTT.

This chain connects TRBV6-6 to TRBJ2-7; 9 bases agree with TRBD1. Germline V gene data show CDR1 as MNHNY and CDR2 as SVGAGI (reference sequence). Germline trimming cut 4 bases from V and 3 bases from J; bases unmatched to any gene: 7. The CDR3 is 15 residues long. In nucleotides, the CDR3 is TGTGCCAGCAGTTTAAACAGGGGGCGAGGCTACGAGCAGTACTTC. It translates to CASSLNRGRGYEQYF.

This clone showed up just a few times. The chain carries TRBV5-1 and TRBJ1-1; D possibly corresponds to TRBD1 (5 bases). The germline V gene has CDR1 SGHRS and CDR2 YFSETQ. Trimming removed 3 bases from V and 2 bases from J, with 14 bases in between. The CDR3 sequence is 15 residues long. CDR3 sequence reads: CASSWTGTGNTEAFF. The CDR3 DNA reads TGCGCCAGCAGCTGGACCGGGACGGGAAACACTGAAGCTTTCTTT.

The chain is built from TRBV5-6 and TRBJ1-4; the D gene is possibly TRBD1 (5 bases). Per germline, CDR1 SGHDT and CDR2 YYEEEE. This CDR3 contains 14 residues. Trimming pared 1 base from V and 5 bases from J, leaving 9 bases between. CDR3 loop: CASSLYRRNEKLFF. The CDR3 DNA sequence: TGTGCCAGCAGCTTGTACAGGAGGAATGAAAAACTGTTTTTT.

The V and J genes are TRBV7-9 and TRBJ1-2; 7 nucleotides align to TRBD1. This CDR3 has 16 residues. Trimming removed 5 bases from V and 2 bases from J; junction bases left unmatched: 11. Germline-derived CDR1 and CDR2 are SEHNR and FQNEAQ (reference sequence). CDR3 sequence reads: CASSTEEDRTNYGYTF. The DNA for the CDR3 is TGTGCCAGCAGCACCGAGGAGGACAGGACCAACTATGGCTACACCTTC.